This T cell receptor (beta chain) was observed in a study of CD8 T cells in ankylosing spondylitis. By quantitative 5'-RACE with molecular barcodes, the TCR beta libraries were made. TCRdb ran MiXCR on the 5' RACE reads and lists one entry per CDR3 protein. The sample carries some 840,000 distinct CDR3 sequences, 12% recorded once. Per the germline V gene, CDR1 is DFQATT and CDR2 is SNEGSKA (reference sequence). The CDR3 loop spans 13 amino acids. Trimming shortened V by 1 base and J by 8 bases, and 9 bases separated the two germline ends. Study-wide results and caveats: Some of these motif variants have turned up before, in reports on reactive arthritis synovial fluid and blood. The study looked at matched synovial fluid samples from ankylosing spondylitis patients. Disease-linked clones were reported to be significantly enriched there. In ankylosing spondylitis blood, a motif of 7 to 9 highly homologous TCR beta variants appeared characteristic.

This clonotype showed up just a few times. Its antigen is unknown. Material: blood, either unsorted or a sorted T cell fraction (not recorded which). This receptor was taken from a male donor with ankylosing spondylitis. The chain joins TRBV20-1 to TRBJ1-6; no clear D gene. The CDR3 spells CSARAGLDSPLHF. CDR3 DNA sequence: TGCAGTGCTAGAGCCGGACTAGATTCACCCCTCCACTTT.